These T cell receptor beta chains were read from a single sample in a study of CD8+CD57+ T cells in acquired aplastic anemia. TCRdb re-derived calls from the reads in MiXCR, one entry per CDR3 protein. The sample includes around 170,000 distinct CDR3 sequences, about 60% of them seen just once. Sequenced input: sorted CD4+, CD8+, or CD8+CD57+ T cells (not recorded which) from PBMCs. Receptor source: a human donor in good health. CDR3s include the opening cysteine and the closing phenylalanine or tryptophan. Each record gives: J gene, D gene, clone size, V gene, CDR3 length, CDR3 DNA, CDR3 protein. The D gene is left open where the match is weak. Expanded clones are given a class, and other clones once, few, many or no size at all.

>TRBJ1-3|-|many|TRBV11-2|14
TGTGCCAGCAGCTTAGGGGGGGCTGGAAACACCATATATTTT
CASSLGGAGNTIYF
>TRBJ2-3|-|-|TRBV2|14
TGTGCCAGTAGGTACGAGCGCTACACAGATACGCAGTATTTT
CASRYERYTDTQYF
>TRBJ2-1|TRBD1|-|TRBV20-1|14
TGCAGTGCTCTAGGACAGGGGGGCTACAATGAGCAGTTCTTC
CSALGQGGYNEQFF
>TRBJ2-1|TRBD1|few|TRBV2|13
TGTGCCAGCACCATGGACAGGGTCAATGAGCAGTTCTTC
CASTMDRVNEQFF
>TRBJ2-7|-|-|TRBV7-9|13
TGCGCCAGCAGCCAGGAGCTAGCCTACGAGCAGTACTTC
CASSQELAYEQYF
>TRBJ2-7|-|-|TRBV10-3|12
TGTGCCATCAGTGACACTAGACCCGAGCAGTACTTC
CAISDTRPEQYF
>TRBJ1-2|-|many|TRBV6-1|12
TGTGCCAGCAGGGCCGCCATCTATGGCTACACCTTC
CASRAAIYGYTF
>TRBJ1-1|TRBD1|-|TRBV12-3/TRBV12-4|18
TGTGCCAGCAGTTTAGCCGGGTCCGGGACAGGGGATTTCACTGAAGCTTTCTTT
CASSLAGSGTGDFTEAFF
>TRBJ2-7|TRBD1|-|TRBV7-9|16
TGTGCCAGCAGCTCTCTCACCGGGACAGGGACCGGCGAGCAGTACTTC
CASSSLTGTGTGEQYF
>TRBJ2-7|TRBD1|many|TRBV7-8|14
TGTGCCAGCAGCTCCGGGACAGGGACGTACGAGCAGTACTTC
CASSSGTGTYEQYF
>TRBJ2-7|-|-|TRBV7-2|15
TGTGCCAGCACAACACCTGCGGGTAACCCCTACGAGCAGTACTTC
CASTTPAGNPYEQYF
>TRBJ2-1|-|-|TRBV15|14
TGTGCCACCAGCAGTGATTCGGGAACCAATGAGCAGTTCTTC
CATSSDSGTNEQFF
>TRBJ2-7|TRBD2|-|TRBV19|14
TGTGCCAGTAGTTGGGCTAGCGGGAGCCACGAGCAGTACTTC
CASSWASGSHEQYF
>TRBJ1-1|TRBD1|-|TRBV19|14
TGTGCCAGTAGGTCGACGGACAGGGTCGATGAAGCTTTCTTT
CASRSTDRVDEAFF
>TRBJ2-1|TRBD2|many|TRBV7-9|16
TGTGCCAGCAGCACAACTAGCGGAAGCTCCTACAATGAGCAGTTCTTC
CASSTTSGSSYNEQFF
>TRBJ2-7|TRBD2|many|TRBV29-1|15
TGCAGCGTTGCGGGGGGGGGGAAGCATACCTACGAGCAGTACTTC
CSVAGGGKHTYEQYF
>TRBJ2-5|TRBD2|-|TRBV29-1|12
TGCAGCGTTGAACTAGCGGTCGAGACCCAGTACTTC
CSVELAVETQYF
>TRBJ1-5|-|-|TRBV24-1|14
TGTGCCACCAGTGATTGGGACAGCAATCAGCCCCAGCATTTT
CATSDWDSNQPQHF
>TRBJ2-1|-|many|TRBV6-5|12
TGTGCCAGCAGACAAGGCTACAATGAGCAGTTCTTC
CASRQGYNEQFF
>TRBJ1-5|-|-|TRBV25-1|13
TGTGCCAGCACCCGGGGTTACAATCAGCCCCAGCATTTT
CASTRGYNQPQHF
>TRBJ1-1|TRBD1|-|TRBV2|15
TGTGCCAGCAGTGAGTTGGGGACAGCCAACACTGAAGCTTTCTTT
CASSELGTANTEAFF
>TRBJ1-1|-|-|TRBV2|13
TGTGCCAGCAGTGTTGAGGGGAACGCTGAAGCTTTCTTT
CASSVEGNAEAFF
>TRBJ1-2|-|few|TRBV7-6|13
TGTGCCAGCAGCTTAGACTCCTACTATGGCTACACCTTC
CASSLDSYYGYTF
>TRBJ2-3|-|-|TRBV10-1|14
TGCGCCAGCGCCTCCGGGTCCGGCACAGATACGCAGTATTTT
CASASGSGTDTQYF
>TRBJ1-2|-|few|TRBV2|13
TGTGCCAGCCTCCCCGACAGGCCCTATGGCTACACCTTC
CASLPDRPYGYTF
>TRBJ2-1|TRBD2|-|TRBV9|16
TGTGCCAGCAGCGTAGCTACTAGCGGCTCCTACAATGAGCAGCTCTTC
CASSVATSGSYNEQLF